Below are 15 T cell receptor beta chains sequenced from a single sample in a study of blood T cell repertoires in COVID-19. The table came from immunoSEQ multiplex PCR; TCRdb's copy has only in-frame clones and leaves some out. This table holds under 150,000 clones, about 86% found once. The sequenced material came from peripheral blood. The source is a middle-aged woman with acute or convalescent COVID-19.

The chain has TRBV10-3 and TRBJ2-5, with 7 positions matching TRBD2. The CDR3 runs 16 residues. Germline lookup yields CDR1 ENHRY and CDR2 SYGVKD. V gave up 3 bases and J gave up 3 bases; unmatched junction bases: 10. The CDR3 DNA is TGTGCCATCAGTGAAGAAACAGCGGGGAAAAAAGAGACCCAGTACTTC. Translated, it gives CAISEETAGKKETQYF.

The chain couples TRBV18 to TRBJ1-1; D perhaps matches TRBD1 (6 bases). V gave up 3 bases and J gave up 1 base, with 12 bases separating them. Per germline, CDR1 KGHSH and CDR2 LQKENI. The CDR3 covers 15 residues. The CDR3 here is CASSPMGHQNTEAFF. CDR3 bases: TGTGCCAGCTCACCTATGGGACACCAGAACACTGAAGCTTTCTTT. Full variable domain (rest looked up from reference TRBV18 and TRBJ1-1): NAGVMQNPRHLVRRRGQEARLRCSPMKGHSHVYWYRQLPEEGLKFMVYLQKENIIDESGMPKERFSAEFPKEGPSILRIQQVVRGDSAAYFCASSPMGHQNTEAFFGQGTRLTVV.

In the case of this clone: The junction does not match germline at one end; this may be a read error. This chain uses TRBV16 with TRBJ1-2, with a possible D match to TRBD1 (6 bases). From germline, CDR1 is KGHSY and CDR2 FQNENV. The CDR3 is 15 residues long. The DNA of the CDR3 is TGTGCCAGCAACCAACCCCACAGGGACGACTATGGCTACACCTTC. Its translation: CASNQPHRDDYGYTF.

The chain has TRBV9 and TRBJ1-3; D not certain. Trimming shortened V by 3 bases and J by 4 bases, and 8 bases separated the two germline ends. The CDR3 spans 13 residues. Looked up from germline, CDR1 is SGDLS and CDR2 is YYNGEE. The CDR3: CASSEREGNTIYF. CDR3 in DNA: TGTGCCAGCAGCGAACGGGAAGGAAACACCATATATTTT. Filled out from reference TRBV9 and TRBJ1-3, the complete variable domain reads DSGVTQTPKHLITATGQRVTLRCSPRSGDLSVYWYQQSLDQGLQFLIQYYNGEERAKGNILERFSAQQFPDLHSELNLSSLELGDSALYFCASSEREGNTIYFGEGSWLTVV.

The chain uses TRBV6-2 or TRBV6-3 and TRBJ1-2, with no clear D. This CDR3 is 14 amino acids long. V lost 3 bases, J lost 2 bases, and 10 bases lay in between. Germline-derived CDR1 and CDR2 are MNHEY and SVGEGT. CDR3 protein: CASSYRTQNYGYTF. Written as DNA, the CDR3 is TGTGCCAGCAGTTATCGAACACAGAACTATGGCTACACCTTC.

The CDR3 protein is CASSDGQTNSPLHF. The DNA of the CDR3 is TGTGCCAGCAGTGATGGGCAGACCAATTCACCCCTCCACTTT. The rearrangement links TRBV2 to TRBJ1-6; D not resolved. CDR1 is SNHLY, CDR2 FYNNEI, per germline. The CDR3 contains 14 residues. The V end was cut by 3 bases, the J end by 7 bases, with 10 bases between.

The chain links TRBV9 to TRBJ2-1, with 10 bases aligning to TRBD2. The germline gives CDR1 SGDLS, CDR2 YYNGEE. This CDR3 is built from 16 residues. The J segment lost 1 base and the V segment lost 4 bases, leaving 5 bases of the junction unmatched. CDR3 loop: CASSSPGLASYNEQFF. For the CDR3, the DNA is TGTGCCAGCAGCTCGCCGGGACTAGCGTCCTACAATGAGCAGTTCTTC.

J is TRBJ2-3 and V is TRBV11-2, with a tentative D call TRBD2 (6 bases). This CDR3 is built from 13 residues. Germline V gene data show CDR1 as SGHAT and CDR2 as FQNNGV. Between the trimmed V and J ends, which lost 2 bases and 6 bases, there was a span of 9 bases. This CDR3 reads CASSLIAGDTQYF. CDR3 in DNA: TGTGCCAGCAGCTTAATCGCGGGGGATACGCAGTATTTT.

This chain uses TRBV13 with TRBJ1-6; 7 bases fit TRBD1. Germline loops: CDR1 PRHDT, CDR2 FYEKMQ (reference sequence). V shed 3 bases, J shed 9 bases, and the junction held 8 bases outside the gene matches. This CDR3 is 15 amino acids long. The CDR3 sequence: CASSFGQAEGSPLHF. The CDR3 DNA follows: TGTGCCAGCAGCTTCGGACAGGCCGAGGGTTCACCCCTCCACTTT.

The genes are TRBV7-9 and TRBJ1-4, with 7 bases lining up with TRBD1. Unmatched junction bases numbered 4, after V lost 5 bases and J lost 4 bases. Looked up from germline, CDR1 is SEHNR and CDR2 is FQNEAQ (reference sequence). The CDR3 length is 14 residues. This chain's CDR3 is CASSGTVFNEKLFF. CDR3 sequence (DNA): TGTGCCAGCAGCGGGACAGTTTTTAATGAAAAACTGTTTTTT.

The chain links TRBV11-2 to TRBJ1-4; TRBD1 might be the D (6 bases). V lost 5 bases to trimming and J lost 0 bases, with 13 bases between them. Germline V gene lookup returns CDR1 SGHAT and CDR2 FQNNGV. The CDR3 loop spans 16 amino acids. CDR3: CASSPGTFPTNEKLFF. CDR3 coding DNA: TGTGCCAGCAGCCCCGGGACATTCCCAACTAATGAAAAACTGTTTTTT.

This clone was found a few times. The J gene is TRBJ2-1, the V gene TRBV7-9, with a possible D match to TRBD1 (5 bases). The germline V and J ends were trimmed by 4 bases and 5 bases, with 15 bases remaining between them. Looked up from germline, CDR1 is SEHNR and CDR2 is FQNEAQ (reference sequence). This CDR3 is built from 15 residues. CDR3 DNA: TGTGCCAGCAGCTCTATTCGTTTAGGGGACAATGAGCAGTTCTTC. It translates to CASSSIRLGDNEQFF.

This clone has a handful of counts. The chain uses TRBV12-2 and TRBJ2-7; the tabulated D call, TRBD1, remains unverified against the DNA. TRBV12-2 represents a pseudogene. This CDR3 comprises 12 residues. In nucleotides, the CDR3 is TGTGCACGGGCAGGGGAGACCTACGAGCAGTACTTC. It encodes CARAGETYEQYF.

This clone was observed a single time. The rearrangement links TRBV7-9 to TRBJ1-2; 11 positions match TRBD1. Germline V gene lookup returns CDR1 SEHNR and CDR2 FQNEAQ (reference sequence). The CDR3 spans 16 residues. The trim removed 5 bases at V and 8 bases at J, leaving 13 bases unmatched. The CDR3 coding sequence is TGTGCCAGCAGCACGACCTCTACCGGGACAGGGGGAGGCTACACCTTC. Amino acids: CASSTTSTGTGGGYTF.

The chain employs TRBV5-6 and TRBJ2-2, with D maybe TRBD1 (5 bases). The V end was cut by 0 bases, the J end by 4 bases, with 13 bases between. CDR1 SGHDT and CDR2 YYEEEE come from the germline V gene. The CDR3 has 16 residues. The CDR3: CASSLGGRGITGELFF. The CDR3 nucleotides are TGTGCCAGCAGCTTGGGTGGTAGGGGAATCACCGGGGAGCTGTTTTTT.